Shown below are 20 T cell receptor beta chains from a single sample sequenced in a study of cytomegalovirus exposure and HLA in healthy donors. TCRdb keeps only in-frame clones here, not all; method: immunoSEQ multiplex PCR. The sample shows 260,000 or so clones, around nine tenths of them seen only once. Material: PBMCs. The receptors come from a man between 18 and 29 years old in good health and CMV-seronegative.

This clone has just one count. CDR3 sequence: CASSRNMGQGNYGYTF. For the CDR3, the DNA is TGTGCCAGTAGTAGAAATATGGGACAGGGGAACTATGGCTACACCTTC. This chain joins TRBV19 and TRBJ1-2; 10 positions match TRBD1. With 4 bases clipped from V and 2 bases from J, the junction kept 7 bases outside the gene matches. Per germline, CDR1 LNHDA and CDR2 SQIVND (reference sequence). This CDR3 region has 16 residues.

CDR3 loop: CASSSGHQPQHF. The CDR3 coding sequence is TGTGCCAGCAGCTCTGGGCATCAGCCCCAGCATTTT. V is TRBV7-8 and J is TRBJ1-5, with D unclear. CDR1 is SGHVS and CDR2 is FQNEAQ in the germline V gene. Trimming left V 4 bases short and J 5 bases short, with 6 bases between. There are 12 residues in the CDR3.

The chain combines TRBV4-3 with TRBJ2-3; no reliable D call. The length of the CDR3 is 15 residues. The V gene lost 0 bases and the J gene lost 0 bases, with 7 bases spanning the gap. From germline, CDR1 is LGHNA and CDR2 YSLEER. CDR3 sequence: CASSQERSSTDTQYF. The CDR3 DNA follows: TGCGCCAGCAGCCAAGAGAGGTCTAGCACAGATACGCAGTATTTT.

This chain links TRBV6-5 with TRBJ1-1, with 7 bases that match TRBD1. With 4 bases clipped from V and 6 bases from J, the junction kept 2 bases outside the gene matches. This CDR3 is built from 12 residues. Germline V gene lookup returns CDR1 MNHEY and CDR2 SVGAGI. CDR3 loop: CASSSGQAEAFF. CDR3 bases: TGTGCCAGCAGTTCCGGACAGGCTGAAGCTTTCTTT.

The rearrangement links TRBV5-6 to TRBJ1-6; D is unclear. Germline V gene sequence: CDR1 SGHDT, CDR2 YYEEEE. This CDR3 region has 13 residues. Trimming cost V 4 bases and J 8 bases, with 10 bases left between them. CDR3 residues: CASSLYLDSPLHF. The CDR3 region has the DNA TGTGCCAGCAGCCTATATCTGGATTCACCCCTCCACTTT.

This chain connects TRBV6-1 to TRBJ2-2, with TRBD1 matching 10 bases. Germline V gene sequence: CDR1 MNHNS, CDR2 SASEGT. With V trimmed by 7 bases and J by 6 bases, 8 bases remained unmatched. The CDR3 length is 15 residues. The CDR3: CASNSDRGRSGELFF. As DNA, the CDR3 is TGTGCCAGCAATTCGGACAGGGGGAGGTCCGGGGAGCTGTTTTTT.

The V and J genes are TRBV18 and TRBJ2-7, with D perhaps TRBD2 (5 bases). Trimming left V 4 bases short and J 5 bases short, with 9 bases between. From germline, CDR1 is KGHSH and CDR2 LQKENI. CDR3 size: 12 residues. DNA of the CDR3: TGTGCCAGCTCACAGGGAGCGGACGAGCAGTACTTC. Translating it yields CASSQGADEQYF. The whole variable domain, filled in from reference TRBV18 and TRBJ2-7, reads NAGVMQNPRHLVRRRGQEARLRCSPMKGHSHVYWYRQLPEEGLKFMVYLQKENIIDESGMPKERFSAEFPKEGPSILRIQQVVRGDSAAYFCASSQGADEQYFGPGTRLTVT.

The rearrangement joins TRBV7-9 to TRBJ2-2; 7 bases map to TRBD1. Germline CDR1 is SEHNR and CDR2 is FQNEAQ (reference sequence). CDR3 length equals 15 residues. The V segment lost 4 bases and the J segment 4 bases; nucleotides outside the gene matches: 6. This CDR3 reads CASSSDRLFTGELFF. In DNA form, the CDR3 reads TGTGCCAGCAGCTCGGACAGGCTATTCACCGGGGAGCTGTTTTTT.

The gene calls are TRBV5-4 and TRBJ1-6; 9 nucleotides line up with TRBD1. This CDR3 has 14 residues. Germline trimming cut 1 base from V and 13 bases from J; bases unmatched to any gene: 6. CDR1 and CDR2 (germline): SGHNT, YYREEE (reference sequence). The CDR3 DNA reads as TGTGCCAGCAGCTTGAAGGGACAGGGACCCCCCCTCCACTTT. As protein: CASSLKGQGPPLHF. The variable domain in full, completed from reference TRBV5-4 and TRBJ1-6, reads ETGVTQSPTHLIKTRGQQVTLRCSSQSGHNTVSWYQQALGQGPQFIFQYYREEENGRGNFPPRFSGLQFPNYSSELNVNALELDDSALYLCASSLKGQGPPLHFGNGTRLTVT.

The chain joins TRBV7-3 to TRBJ2-7; 8 bases align to TRBD2. The germline V gene has CDR1 SGHTA and CDR2 FQGTGA. The CDR3 is 15 residues long. V trimming: 6 bases; J trimming: 2 bases; junction bases outside the gene matches: 9. CDR3 sequence (DNA): TGTGCCAGCAGGTTGGGACTAGGGGCGGCCTACGAGCAGTACTTC. Residues: CASRLGLGAAYEQYF.

The chain is built from TRBV5-5 and TRBJ1-3; D might be TRBD1 (5 bases). CDR1 and CDR2 (germline): SGHKS, YYEKEE (reference sequence). V gave up 1 base and J gave up 0 bases, with 11 bases separating them. This CDR3 region has 16 residues. The CDR3 here is CASSLPPGSSGNTIYF. Written as DNA, the CDR3 is TGTGCCAGCAGCTTGCCCCCAGGGTCCTCTGGAAACACCATATATTTT.

This clone was seen a single time. The chain uses TRBV19 and TRBJ2-5; 11 bases line up with TRBD1. V gave up 4 bases and J gave up 2 bases; unmatched junction bases: 3. This CDR3 has 15 residues. Germline CDR1 LNHDA, CDR2 SQIVND (reference sequence). This chain's CDR3 is CASSKGDRGQETQYF. The CDR3 DNA sequence: TGTGCCAGTAGTAAGGGGGACAGGGGGCAAGAGACCCAGTACTTC.

With respect to this clone: The same CDR3 arises from other DNA sequences in this sample as well. This chain links TRBV27 with TRBJ2-3; D is possibly TRBD1 (6 bases). Germline-derived CDR1 and CDR2 are MNHEY and SMNVEV (reference sequence). V was trimmed by 5 bases and J by 5 bases, leaving 8 bases between them. The CDR3 is 12 residues long. The DNA for the CDR3 is TGTGCCAGCAGTCGAGGGGGAGATACGCAGTATTTT. Amino acid sequence: CASSRGGDTQYF.

The chain recombines TRBV7-2 with TRBJ2-7; tentative D call: TRBD2 (7 bases). With 5 bases removed from V and 5 bases from J, the gap between germline ends came to 25 bases. This CDR3 comprises 17 residues. Per germline, CDR1 SGHTA and CDR2 FQGNSA. The chain's CDR3 is CASSQGPLGGGPHEQYF. CDR3 DNA sequence: TGTGCCAGCAGCCAGGGTCCCCTGGGGGGGGGCCCCCACGAGCAGTACTTC.

The chain carries TRBV7-2 and TRBJ1-1; D gene unclear. With 5 bases removed from V and 5 bases from J, the gap between germline ends came to 6 bases. Germline values: CDR1 SGHTA, CDR2 FQGNSA. The CDR3 is 11 amino acids. DNA of the CDR3: TGTGCCAGCAGCACTCAAACTGAAGCTTTCTTT. It is translated as CASSTQTEAFF.

The chain recombines TRBV21-1 with TRBJ2-3; the table assigns TRBD2, which was not confirmed against the DNA. TRBV21-1 is a pseudogene locus. The CDR3 runs to 12 residues. The CDR3 DNA is TGTGCCAGCAGCCCCTTGGGGGGGGCGCAGTATTTT. Residues: CASSPLGGAQYF.

J is TRBJ2-3 and V is TRBV4-3, with D possibly matching TRBD1 (6 bases). The CDR3 has 14 amino acids. Germline CDR1 is LGHNA and CDR2 is YSLEER. With 8 bases removed from V and 4 bases from J, the gap between germline ends came to 16 bases. The CDR3 protein is CASGGLRVADTQYF. The CDR3 nucleotides read TGCGCCAGCGGGGGCCTAAGGGTCGCAGATACGCAGTATTTT.

V and J are TRBV28 and TRBJ2-7; D remains ambiguous. Trimming left V 7 bases short and J 6 bases short, with 16 bases between. CDR3 size: 13 residues. Germline CDR1 MDHEN, CDR2 SYDVKM. CDR3 in DNA: TGTGCCAGCAACGTTGGGCTTAAAGTCGAGCAGTACTTC. It yields the protein CASNVGLKVEQYF.

The chain is built from TRBV5-4 and TRBJ2-3, with TRBD2 identical over 8 bases. CDR3 length: 15 residues. Germline CDR1 and CDR2: SGHNT and YYREEE (reference sequence). J gave up 6 bases and V 0 bases, and 6 bases lay outside the gene matches. CDR3: CASSLDAGGVDTQYF. In nucleotides, the CDR3 is TGTGCCAGCAGCTTGGATGCGGGGGGCGTCGATACGCAGTATTTT.

This rearrangement joins TRBV18 to TRBJ2-3; 10 bases line up with TRBD1. CDR3 length: 15 residues. CDR1 KGHSH and CDR2 LQKENI come from the germline V gene. V was clipped by 3 bases and J by 6 bases; unmatched bases: 6. CDR3 region: CASSPGTGVRDTQYF. The DNA of the CDR3 is TGTGCCAGCTCACCCGGGACAGGGGTTCGGGATACGCAGTATTTT.